The rows below give T cell receptor beta chains drawn from one sample of a study of long-term antiretroviral therapy in people with HIV. The table came from immunoSEQ multiplex PCR; TCRdb's copy has only in-frame clones and leaves some out. The table has some 14,000 clones, over 80% seen once; the top ten hold around a sixth. Sequences were derived from unsorted PBMCs, sampled 1.8 years before starting antiretroviral therapy. These receptors were taken from a woman aged 40 to 50 with HIV. The conserved cysteine and the conserved F or W are not part of the CDR3 here. The D gene is left open where the match is weak.

j_call: TRBJ2-1
d_call: TRBD2
v_call: TRBV10-3
cdr3_aa: AISESGTSGGTYNEQF

j_call: TRBJ1-1
d_call: NA
v_call: TRBV7-9
cdr3_aa: ASSLARTFLNTEAF

j_call: TRBJ2-1
d_call: NA
v_call: TRBV28
cdr3_aa: ASSLSGGWSSYNEQF

j_call: TRBJ2-7
d_call: NA
v_call: TRBV18
cdr3_aa: ASSPAAYEQY

j_call: TRBJ2-2
d_call: NA
v_call: TRBV7-2
cdr3_aa: ASGSTGELF

j_call: TRBJ2-1
d_call: NA
v_call: TRBV5-4
cdr3_aa: ASSWTQGGEQF

j_call: TRBJ2-2
d_call: NA
v_call: TRBV7-9
cdr3_aa: ASSLGDTGELF

j_call: TRBJ2-7
d_call: TRBD1
v_call: TRBV6-1
cdr3_aa: ASFRAGGYYEQY

j_call: TRBJ1-4
d_call: TRBD1
v_call: TRBV10-3
cdr3_aa: AISLGQVGNEKLF

j_call: TRBJ2-3
d_call: NA
v_call: TRBV6-1
cdr3_aa: ASSLRPGTDTQY

j_call: TRBJ2-2
d_call: NA
v_call: TRBV7-9
cdr3_aa: ASSPRSTGELF